This T cell receptor (beta chain) derives from a study of blood T cell repertoires in COVID-19. V was clipped by 4 bases and J by 2 bases; unmatched bases: 13. CDR3 size: 19 residues. Per germline, CDR1 KGHDR and CDR2 SFDVKD. In the original analysis: Reference gene primer amplification in the assay estimated nucleated cell counts. Produced via immunoSEQ multiplex PCR; TCRdb's table is partial and in-frame only. That table is the source of V, J and clone size, and D and trimming were worked out from the DNA. Among approximately 240,000 clones listed, approximately 80% were seen once. The TCR comes from a woman aged 40 to 50 with active or convalescent COVID-19. This chain joins TRBV24-1 and TRBJ2-1, with 10 nucleotides matching TRBD1. Sequencing input: peripheral blood. The CDR3 sequence: CATSDRQGAARSPYNEQFF. CDR3 in DNA: TGTGCCACCAGTGACCGACAGGGGGCTGCCCGTAGCCCCTACAATGAGCAGTTCTTC.